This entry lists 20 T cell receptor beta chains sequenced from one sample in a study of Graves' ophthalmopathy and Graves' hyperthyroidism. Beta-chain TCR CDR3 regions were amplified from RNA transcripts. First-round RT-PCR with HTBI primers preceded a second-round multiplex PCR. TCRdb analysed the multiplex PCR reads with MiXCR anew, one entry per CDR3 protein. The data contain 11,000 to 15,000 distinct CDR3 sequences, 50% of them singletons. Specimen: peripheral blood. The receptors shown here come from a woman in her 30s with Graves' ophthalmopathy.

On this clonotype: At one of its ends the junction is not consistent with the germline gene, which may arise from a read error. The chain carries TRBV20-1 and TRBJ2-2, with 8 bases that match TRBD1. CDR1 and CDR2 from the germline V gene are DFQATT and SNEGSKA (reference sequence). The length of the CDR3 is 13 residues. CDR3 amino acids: CSASPDRAGEPFF. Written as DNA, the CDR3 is TGCAGTGCCAGCCCGGACAGGGCCGGGGAGCCGTTTTTT.

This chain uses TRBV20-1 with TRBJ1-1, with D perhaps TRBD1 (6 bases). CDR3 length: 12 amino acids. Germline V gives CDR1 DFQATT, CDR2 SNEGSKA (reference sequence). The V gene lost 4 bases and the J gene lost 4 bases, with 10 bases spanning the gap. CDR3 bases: TGCAGTGCTACGGCAGGGGCCACTGAAGCTTTCTTT. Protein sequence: CSATAGATEAFF.

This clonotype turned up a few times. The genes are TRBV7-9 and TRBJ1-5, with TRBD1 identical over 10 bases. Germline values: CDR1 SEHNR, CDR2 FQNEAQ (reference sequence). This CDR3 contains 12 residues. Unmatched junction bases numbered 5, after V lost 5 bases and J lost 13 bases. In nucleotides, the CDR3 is TGTGCCAGCAGCCCAGACAGGGGGCAGCAGCATTTT. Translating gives CASSPDRGQQHF.

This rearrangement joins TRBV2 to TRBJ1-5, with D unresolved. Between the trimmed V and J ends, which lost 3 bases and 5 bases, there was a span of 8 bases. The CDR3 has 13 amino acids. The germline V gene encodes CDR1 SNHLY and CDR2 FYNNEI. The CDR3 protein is CASSDQTYQPQHF. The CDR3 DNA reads TGTGCCAGCAGTGATCAGACTTATCAGCCCCAGCATTTT.

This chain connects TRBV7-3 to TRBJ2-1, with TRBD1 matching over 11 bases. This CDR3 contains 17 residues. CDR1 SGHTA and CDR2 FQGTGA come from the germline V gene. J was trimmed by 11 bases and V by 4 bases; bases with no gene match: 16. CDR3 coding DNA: TGTGCCAGCAGCTCCCAGCCGGGGACAGGGGGAAGGGATAAGCAGTTCTTC. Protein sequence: CASSSQPGTGGRDKQFF.

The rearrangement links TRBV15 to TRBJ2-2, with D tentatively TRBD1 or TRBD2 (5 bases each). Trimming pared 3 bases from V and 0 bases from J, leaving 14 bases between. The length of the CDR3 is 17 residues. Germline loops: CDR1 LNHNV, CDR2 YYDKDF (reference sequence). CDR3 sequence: CATSSTTGASNTGELFF. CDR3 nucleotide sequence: TGTGCCACCAGCAGTACTACCGGGGCCTCGAACACCGGGGAGCTGTTTTTT.

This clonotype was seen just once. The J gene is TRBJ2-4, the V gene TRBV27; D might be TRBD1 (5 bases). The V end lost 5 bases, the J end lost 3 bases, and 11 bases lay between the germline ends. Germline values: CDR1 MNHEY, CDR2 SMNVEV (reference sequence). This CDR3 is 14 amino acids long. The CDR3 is CASSTGHLKNIQYF. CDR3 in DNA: TGTGCCAGCAGTACAGGACACCTCAAAAACATTCAGTACTTC.

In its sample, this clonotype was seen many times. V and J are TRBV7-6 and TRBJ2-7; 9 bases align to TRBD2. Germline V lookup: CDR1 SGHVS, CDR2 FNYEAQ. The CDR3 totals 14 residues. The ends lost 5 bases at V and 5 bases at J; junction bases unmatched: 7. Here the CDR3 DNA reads TGTGCCAGCAGCCCAGCTAGCGGGATCAACGAGCAGTACTTC. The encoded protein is CASSPASGINEQYF.

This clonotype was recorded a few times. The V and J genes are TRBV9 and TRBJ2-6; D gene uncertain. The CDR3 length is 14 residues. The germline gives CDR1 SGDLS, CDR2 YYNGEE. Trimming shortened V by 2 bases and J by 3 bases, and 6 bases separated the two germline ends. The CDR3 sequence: CASSVGFGANVLTF. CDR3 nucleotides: TGTGCCAGCAGCGTCGGCTTTGGGGCCAACGTCCTGACTTTC. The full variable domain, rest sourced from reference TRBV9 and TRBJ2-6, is DSGVTQTPKHLITATGQRVTLRCSPRSGDLSVYWYQQSLDQGLQFLIQYYNGEERAKGNILERFSAQQFPDLHSELNLSSLELGDSALYFCASSVGFGANVLTFGAGSRLTVL.

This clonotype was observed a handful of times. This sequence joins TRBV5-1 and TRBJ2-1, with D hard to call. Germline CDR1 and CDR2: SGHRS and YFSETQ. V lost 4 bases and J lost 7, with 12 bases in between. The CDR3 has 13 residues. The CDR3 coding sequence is TGCGCCAGCAGCCCTGACCTGGGGAATGAGCAGTTCTTC. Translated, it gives CASSPDLGNEQFF.

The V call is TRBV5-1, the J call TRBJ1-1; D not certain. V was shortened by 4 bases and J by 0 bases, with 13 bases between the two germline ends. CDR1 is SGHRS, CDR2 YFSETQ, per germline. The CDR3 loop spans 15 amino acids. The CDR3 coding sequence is TGCGCCAGCAGCCCGGCCCCGGAAATGAACACTGAAGCTTTCTTT. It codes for CASSPAPEMNTEAFF.

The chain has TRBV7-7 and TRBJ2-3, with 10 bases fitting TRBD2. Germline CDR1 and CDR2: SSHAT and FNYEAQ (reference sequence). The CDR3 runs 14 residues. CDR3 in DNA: TGTGCTAGAAGCGGGACTAGCGGCACAGATACGCAGTATTTT. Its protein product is CARSGTSGTDTQYF.

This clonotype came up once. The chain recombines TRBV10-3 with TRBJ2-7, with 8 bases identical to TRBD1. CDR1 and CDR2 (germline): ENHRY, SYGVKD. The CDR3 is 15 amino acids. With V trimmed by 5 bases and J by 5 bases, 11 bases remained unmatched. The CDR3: CAISSTGGRTNEQYF. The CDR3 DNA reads TGTGCCATCAGTTCTACAGGGGGGAGGACTAACGAGCAGTACTTC.

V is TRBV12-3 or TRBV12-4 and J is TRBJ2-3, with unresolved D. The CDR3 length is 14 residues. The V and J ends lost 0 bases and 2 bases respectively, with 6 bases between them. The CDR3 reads CASSLAYSTDTQYF. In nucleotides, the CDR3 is TGTGCCAGCAGTTTAGCCTATTCCACAGATACGCAGTATTTT.

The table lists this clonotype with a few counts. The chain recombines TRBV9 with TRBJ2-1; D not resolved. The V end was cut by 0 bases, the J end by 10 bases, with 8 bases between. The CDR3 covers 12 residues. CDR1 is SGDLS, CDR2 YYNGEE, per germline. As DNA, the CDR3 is TGTGCCAGCAGCGTAGCCAGCTACGAGCAGTTCTTC. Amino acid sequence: CASSVASYEQFF. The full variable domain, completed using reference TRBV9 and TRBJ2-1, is DSGVTQTPKHLITATGQRVTLRCSPRSGDLSVYWYQQSLDQGLQFLIQYYNGEERAKGNILERFSAQQFPDLHSELNLSSLELGDSALYFCASSVASYEQFFGPGTRLTVL.

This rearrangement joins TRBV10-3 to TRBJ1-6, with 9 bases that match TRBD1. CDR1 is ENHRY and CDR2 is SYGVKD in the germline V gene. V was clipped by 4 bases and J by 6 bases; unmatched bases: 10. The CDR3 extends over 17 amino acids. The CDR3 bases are TGTGCCATCAGTGGCGGGCTCGGGACAGGGCTTAATTCACCCCTCCACTTT. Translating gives CAISGGLGTGLNSPLHF.

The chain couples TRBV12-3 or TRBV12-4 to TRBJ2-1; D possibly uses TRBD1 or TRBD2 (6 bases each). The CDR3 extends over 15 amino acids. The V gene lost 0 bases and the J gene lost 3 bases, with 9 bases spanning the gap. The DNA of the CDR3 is TGTGCCAGCAGTTTAGCACAGGGAGGCTACAATGAGCAGTTCTTC. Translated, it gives CASSLAQGGYNEQFF.

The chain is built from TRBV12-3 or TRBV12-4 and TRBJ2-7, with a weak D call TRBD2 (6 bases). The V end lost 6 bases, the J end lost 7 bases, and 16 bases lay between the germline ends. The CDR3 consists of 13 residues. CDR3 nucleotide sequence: TGTGCCAGCAGCCTCGCGGGGTCTTGGGAGCAGTACTTC. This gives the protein CASSLAGSWEQYF.

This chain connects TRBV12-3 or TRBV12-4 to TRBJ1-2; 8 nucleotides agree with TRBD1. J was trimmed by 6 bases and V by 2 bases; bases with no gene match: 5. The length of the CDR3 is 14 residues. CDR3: CASSLYQGADGYTF. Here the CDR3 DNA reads TGTGCCAGCAGTTTATATCAGGGGGCCGATGGCTACACCTTC.

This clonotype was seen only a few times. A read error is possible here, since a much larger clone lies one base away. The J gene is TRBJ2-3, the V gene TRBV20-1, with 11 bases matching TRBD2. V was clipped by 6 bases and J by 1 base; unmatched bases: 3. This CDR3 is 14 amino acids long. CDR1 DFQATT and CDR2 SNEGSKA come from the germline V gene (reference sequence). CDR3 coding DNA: TGCAGTGCAACGACTAGCGGGGGCACAGATACGCAGTATTTT. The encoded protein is CSATTSGGTDTQYF.